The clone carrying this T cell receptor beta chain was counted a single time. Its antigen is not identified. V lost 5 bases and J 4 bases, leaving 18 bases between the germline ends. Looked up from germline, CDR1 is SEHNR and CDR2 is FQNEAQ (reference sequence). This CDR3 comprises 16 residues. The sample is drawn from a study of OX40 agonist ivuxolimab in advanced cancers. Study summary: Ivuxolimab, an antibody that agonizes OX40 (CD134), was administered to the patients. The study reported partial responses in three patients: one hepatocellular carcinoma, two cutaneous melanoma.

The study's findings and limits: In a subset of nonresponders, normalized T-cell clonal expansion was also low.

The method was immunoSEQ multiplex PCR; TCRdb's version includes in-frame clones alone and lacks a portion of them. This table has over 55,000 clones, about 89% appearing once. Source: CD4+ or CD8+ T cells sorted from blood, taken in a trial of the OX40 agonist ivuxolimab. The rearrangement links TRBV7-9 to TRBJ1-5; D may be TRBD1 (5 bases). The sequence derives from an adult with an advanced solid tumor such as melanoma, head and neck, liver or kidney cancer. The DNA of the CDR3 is TGTGCCAGCAGCCCGATCACGGACGGGGGTAATCAGCCCCAGCATTTT. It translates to CASSPITDGGNQPQHF.